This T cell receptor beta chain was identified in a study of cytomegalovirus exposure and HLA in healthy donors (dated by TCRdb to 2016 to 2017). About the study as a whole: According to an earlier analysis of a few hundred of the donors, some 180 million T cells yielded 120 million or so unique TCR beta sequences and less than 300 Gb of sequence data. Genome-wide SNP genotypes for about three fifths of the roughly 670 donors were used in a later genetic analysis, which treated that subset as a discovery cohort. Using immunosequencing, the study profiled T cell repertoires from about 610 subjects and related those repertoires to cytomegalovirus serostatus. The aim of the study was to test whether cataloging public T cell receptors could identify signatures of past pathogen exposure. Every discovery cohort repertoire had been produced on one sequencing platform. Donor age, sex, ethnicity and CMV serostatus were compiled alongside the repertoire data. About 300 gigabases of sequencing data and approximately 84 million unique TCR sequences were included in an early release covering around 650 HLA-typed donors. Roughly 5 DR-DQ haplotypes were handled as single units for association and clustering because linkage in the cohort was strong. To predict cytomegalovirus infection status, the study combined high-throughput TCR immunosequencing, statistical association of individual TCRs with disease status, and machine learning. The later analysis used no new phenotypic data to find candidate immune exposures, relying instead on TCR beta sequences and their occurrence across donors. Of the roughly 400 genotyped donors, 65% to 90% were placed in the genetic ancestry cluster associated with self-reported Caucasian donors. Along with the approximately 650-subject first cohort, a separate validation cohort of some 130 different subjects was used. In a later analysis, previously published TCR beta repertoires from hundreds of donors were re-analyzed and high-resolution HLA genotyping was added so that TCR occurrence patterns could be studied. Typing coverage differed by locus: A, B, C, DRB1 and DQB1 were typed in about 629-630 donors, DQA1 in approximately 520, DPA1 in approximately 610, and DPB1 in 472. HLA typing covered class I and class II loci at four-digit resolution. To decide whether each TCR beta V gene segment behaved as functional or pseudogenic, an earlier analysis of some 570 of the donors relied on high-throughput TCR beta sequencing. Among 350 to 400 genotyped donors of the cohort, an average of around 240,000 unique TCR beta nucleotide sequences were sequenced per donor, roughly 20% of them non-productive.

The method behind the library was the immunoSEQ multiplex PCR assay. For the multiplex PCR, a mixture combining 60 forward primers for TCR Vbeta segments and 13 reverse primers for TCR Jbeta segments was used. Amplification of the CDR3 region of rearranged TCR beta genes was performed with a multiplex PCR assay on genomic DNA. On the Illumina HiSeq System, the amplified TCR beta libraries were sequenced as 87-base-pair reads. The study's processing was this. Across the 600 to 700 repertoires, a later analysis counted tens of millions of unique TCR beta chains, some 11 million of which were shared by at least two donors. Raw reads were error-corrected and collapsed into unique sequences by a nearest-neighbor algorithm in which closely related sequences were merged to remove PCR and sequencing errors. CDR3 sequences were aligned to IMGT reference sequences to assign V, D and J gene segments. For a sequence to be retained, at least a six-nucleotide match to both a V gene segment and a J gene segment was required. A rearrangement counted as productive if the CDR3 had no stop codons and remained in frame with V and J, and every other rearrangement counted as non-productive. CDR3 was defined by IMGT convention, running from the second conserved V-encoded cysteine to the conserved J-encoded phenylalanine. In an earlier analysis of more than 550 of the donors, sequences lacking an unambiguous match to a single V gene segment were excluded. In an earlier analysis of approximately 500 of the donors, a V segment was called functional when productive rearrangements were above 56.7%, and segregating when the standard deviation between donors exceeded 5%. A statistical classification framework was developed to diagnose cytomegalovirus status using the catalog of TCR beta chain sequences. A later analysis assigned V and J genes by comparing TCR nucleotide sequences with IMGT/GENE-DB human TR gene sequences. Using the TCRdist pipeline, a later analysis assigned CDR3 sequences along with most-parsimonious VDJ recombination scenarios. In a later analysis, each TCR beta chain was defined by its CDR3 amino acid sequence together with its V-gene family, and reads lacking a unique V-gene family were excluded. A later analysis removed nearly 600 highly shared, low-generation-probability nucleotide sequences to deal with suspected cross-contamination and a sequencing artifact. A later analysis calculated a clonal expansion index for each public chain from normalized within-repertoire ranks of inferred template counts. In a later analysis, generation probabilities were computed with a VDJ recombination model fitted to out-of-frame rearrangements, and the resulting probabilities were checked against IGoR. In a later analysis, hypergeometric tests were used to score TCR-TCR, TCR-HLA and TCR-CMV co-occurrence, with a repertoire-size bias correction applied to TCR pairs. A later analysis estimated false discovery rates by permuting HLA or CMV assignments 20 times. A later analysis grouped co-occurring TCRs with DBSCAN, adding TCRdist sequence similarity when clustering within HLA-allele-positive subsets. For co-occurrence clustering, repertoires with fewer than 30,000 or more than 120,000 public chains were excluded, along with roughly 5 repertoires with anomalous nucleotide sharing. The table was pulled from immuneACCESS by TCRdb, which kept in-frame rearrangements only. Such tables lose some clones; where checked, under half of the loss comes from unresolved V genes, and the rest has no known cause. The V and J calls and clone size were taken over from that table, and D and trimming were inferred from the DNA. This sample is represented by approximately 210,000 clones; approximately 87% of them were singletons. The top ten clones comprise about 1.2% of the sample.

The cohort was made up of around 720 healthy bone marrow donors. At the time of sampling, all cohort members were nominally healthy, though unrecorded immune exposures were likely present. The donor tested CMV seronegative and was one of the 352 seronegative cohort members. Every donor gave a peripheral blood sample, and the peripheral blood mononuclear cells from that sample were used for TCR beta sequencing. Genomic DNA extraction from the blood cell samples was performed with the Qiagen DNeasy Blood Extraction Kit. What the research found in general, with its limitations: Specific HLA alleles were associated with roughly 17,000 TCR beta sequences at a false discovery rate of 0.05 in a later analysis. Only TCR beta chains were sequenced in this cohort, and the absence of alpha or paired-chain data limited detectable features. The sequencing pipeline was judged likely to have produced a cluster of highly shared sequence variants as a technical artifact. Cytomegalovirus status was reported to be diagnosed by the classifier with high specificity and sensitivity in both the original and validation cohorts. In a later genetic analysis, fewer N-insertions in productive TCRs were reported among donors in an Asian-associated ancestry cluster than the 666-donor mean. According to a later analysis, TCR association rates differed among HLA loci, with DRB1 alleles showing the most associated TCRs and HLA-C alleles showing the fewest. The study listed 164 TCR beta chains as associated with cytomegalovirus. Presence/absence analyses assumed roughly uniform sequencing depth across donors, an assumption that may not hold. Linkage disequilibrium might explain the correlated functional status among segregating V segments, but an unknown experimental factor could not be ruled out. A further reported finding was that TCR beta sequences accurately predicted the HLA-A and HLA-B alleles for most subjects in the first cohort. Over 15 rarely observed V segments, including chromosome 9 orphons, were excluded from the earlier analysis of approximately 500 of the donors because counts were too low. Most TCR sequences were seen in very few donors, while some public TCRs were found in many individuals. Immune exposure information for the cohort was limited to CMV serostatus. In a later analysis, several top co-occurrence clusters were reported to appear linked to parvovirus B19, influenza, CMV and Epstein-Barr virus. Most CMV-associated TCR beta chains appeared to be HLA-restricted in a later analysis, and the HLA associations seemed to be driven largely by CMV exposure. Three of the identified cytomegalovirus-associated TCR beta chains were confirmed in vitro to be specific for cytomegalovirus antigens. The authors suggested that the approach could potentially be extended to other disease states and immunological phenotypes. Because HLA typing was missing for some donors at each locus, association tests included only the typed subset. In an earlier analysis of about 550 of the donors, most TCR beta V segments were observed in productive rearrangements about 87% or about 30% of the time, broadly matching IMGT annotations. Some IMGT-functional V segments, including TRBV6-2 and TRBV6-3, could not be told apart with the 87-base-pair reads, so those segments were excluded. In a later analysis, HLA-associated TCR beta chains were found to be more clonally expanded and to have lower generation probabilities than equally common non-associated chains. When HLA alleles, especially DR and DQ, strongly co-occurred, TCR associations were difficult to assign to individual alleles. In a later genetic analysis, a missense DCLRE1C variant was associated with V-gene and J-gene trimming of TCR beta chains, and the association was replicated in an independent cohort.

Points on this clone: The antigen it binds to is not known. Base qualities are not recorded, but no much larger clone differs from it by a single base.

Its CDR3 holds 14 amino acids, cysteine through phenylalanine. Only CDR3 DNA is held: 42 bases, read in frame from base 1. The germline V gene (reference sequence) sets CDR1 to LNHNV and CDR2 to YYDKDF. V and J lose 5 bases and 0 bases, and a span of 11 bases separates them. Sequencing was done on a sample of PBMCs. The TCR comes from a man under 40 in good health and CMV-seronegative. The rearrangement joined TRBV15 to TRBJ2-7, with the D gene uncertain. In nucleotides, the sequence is TGTGCCACCAGCTCTGCCAGAAGCTCCTACGAGCAGTACTTC. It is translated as CATSSARSSYEQYF.